Presented here are 20 T cell receptor beta chains from one specimen sequenced in a study of blood T cell repertoires in COVID-19. Repertoires were generated with immunoSEQ multiplex PCR, while TCRdb's copy carries only in-frame clones and drops some. This table holds about 200,000 clones, more than 80% found once. Sequences were obtained from PBMCs or T cells enriched from blood (not recorded which). The receptors shown here come from a woman aged 18-29 years who had recovered from COVID-19.

The rearrangement joins TRBV7-3 to TRBJ2-1, with 7 nucleotides matching TRBD2. Per the germline V gene, CDR1 is SGHTA and CDR2 is FQGTGA. With V trimmed by 9 bases and J by 7 bases, 9 bases remained unmatched. The CDR3 has 13 residues. CDR3 sequence (DNA): TGTGCCAGTCAAATCGCCGGGGGGAATGAGCAGTTCTTC. This gives the protein CASQIAGGNEQFF.

The rearrangement links TRBV28 to TRBJ1-6; 7 bases match TRBD1. The CDR3 totals 15 residues. V shed 6 bases and J 5 bases; nucleotides not matched to a gene: 7. The germline V gene encodes CDR1 MDHEN and CDR2 SYDVKM. The CDR3 sequence: CASSTGQPDNSPLHF. In nucleotides, the CDR3 is TGTGCCAGCAGCACGGGACAGCCTGATAATTCACCCCTCCACTTT.

The chain carries TRBV5-1 and TRBJ2-7; 8 positions agree with TRBD1. V shed 4 bases and J 4 bases; nucleotides not matched to a gene: 7. Germline V CDR1 and CDR2: SGHRS, YFSETQ. This CDR3 is 14 amino acids long. The CDR3 region has the DNA TGCGCCAGCAGCCCGGACAGGGATCTGTACGAGCAGTACTTC. Its protein is CASSPDRDLYEQYF. Variable domain in full (rest from reference TRBV5-1 and TRBJ2-7): KAGVTQTPRYLIKTRGQQVTLSCSPISGHRSVSWYQQTPGQGLQFLFEYFSETQRNKGNFPGRFSGRQFSNSRSEMNVSTLELGDSALYLCASSPDRDLYEQYFGPGTRLTVT.

This rearrangement joins TRBV5-1 to TRBJ2-1; TRBD2 aligns across 10 bases. J lost 7 bases, V lost 1 base, and 14 bases had no gene match. CDR3 length equals 18 residues. CDR1 SGHRS and CDR2 YFSETQ come from the germline V gene. CDR3 DNA: TGCGCCAGCAGCTTGTACAGCGGGGGGGCGTTAATTGGGAATGAGCAGTTCTTC. It yields the protein CASSLYSGGALIGNEQFF.

The chain has TRBV9 and TRBJ1-1, with D perhaps TRBD1 (5 bases). In germline, CDR1 is SGDLS, CDR2 YYNGEE. V shed 0 bases and J shed 5 bases, with 14 bases lying between them. The CDR3 is made up of 15 amino acids. In nucleotides, the CDR3 is TGTGCCAGCAGCGTAGGTGTCAGTCGGGGGACTGAAGCTTTCTTT. This gives the protein CASSVGVSRGTEAFF.

A word on this clone: This sample also contains other DNA sequences that code for the same CDR3. The chain has TRBV5-1 and TRBJ1-1; D is ambiguous. The CDR3 is 14 residues long. Trimming pared 1 base from V and 0 bases from J, leaving 7 bases between. Germline loops: CDR1 SGHRS, CDR2 YFSETQ. CDR3 sequence: CASSLTGLNTEAFF. The CDR3, as DNA: TGCGCCAGCAGCTTGACGGGTTTGAACACTGAAGCTTTCTTT. The complete variable domain, with remaining parts taken from reference TRBV5-1 and TRBJ1-1, reads KAGVTQTPRYLIKTRGQQVTLSCSPISGHRSVSWYQQTPGQGLQFLFEYFSETQRNKGNFPGRFSGRQFSNSRSEMNVSTLELGDSALYLCASSLTGLNTEAFFGQGTRLTVV.

In DNA, the CDR3 is TGTGCCAGCAGCCGCGGGACGGATGGCTACACCTTC. Translating gives CASSRGTDGYTF. The chain joins TRBV7-6 to TRBJ1-2, with D perhaps matching TRBD1 (5 bases). This CDR3 region has 12 residues. The germline gives CDR1 SGHVS, CDR2 FNYEAQ. V shed 5 bases and J shed 6 bases, with 10 bases lying between them.

The table lists this clone with a few counts. V usage is TRBV6-5 and J usage is TRBJ1-2, with 7 bases aligning to TRBD1. The CDR3 runs to 13 residues. Germline values: CDR1 MNHEY, CDR2 SVGAGI. Losses at the gene ends were 8 bases for V and 8 bases for J; bases not matched to a gene: 11. CDR3 sequence (DNA): TGTGCCAGCCGCACGGACAGGACGTGGGGCTACACCTTC. Its protein is CASRTDRTWGYTF.

This clone appeared once. The rearrangement uses TRBV3-1 (or the pseudogene TRBV3-2) and TRBJ2-2, with 8 bases fitting TRBD2. The CDR3 totals 16 residues. The ends lost 4 bases at V and 5 bases at J; junction bases unmatched: 9. The germline CDR1 and CDR2 sequences are LGHDT and YNNKEL (reference sequence). In DNA, the CDR3 is TGTGCCAGCAGCCCTGAACTAGCGGAGACAACCGGGGAGCTGTTTTTT. It encodes CASSPELAETTGELFF.

This rearrangement joins TRBV14 to TRBJ1-1; TRBD1 aligns across 8 bases. Germline V lookup: CDR1 SGHDN, CDR2 FVKESK. The CDR3 has 14 residues. V lost 3 bases and J lost 5; bases outside the gene matches: 5. In DNA form, the CDR3 reads TGTGCCAGCAGCCAGACAGGGGTTGGGACTGAAGCTTTCTTT. This gives the protein CASSQTGVGTEAFF.

CDR3 sequence: CASTKGQGGFNTEAFF. The CDR3 DNA is TGTGCCAGCACTAAAGGACAGGGGGGATTTAACACTGAAGCTTTCTTT. The chain combines TRBV28 with TRBJ1-1; 10 positions agree with TRBD1. Trimming took 7 bases from V and 2 from J; bases not matched to a gene: 10. This CDR3 is 16 amino acids long. Germline V CDR1 and CDR2: MDHEN, SYDVKM.

V and J are TRBV30 and TRBJ1-2; possibly TRBD1 for D (5 bases). The CDR3 has 13 residues. Per germline, CDR1 GTSNPN and CDR2 SVGIG (reference sequence). V lost 1 base, J lost 4 bases, and 10 bases lay in between. The CDR3 spells CAWSGQGFYGYTF. As DNA, the CDR3 is TGTGCCTGGAGTGGTCAGGGTTTCTATGGCTACACCTTC.

This sequence joins TRBV9 and TRBJ1-1, with D maybe TRBD1 (5 bases). In germline, CDR1 is SGDLS, CDR2 YYNGEE. The CDR3 contains 16 residues. V was pared by 6 bases and J by 0 bases, with 18 bases between. The CDR3 sequence: CASTEYGGNMNTEAFF. The CDR3 DNA sequence: TGTGCCAGCACCGAGTACGGGGGAAACATGAACACTGAAGCTTTCTTT.

The chain employs TRBV7-9 and TRBJ1-2; maybe TRBD1 (5 bases). The CDR3 runs to 13 residues. V lost 4 bases to trimming and J lost 4 bases, with 10 bases between them. Per germline, CDR1 SEHNR and CDR2 FQNEAQ (reference sequence). CDR3 sequence: CASSSLGAYGYTF. DNA for the CDR3: TGTGCCAGCAGCTCGCTAGGGGCCTATGGCTACACCTTC.

The CDR3 protein is CASSSDRHYTF. The DNA for the CDR3 is TGTGCCAGCAGCTCGGACAGGCACTACACCTTC. The chain has TRBV7-6 and TRBJ1-2; 7 bases are a match to TRBD1. Germline V gene data show CDR1 as SGHVS and CDR2 as FNYEAQ. CDR3 length: 11 amino acids. V lost 4 bases, J lost 10 bases, and 3 bases stayed unmatched.

A single count supports this clone. The rearrangement joins TRBV12-3 or TRBV12-4 to TRBJ2-5; a weak D match, TRBD1 (6 bases). The V gene lost 2 bases and the J gene lost 4 bases, with 8 bases spanning the gap. The CDR3 is 13 amino acids. CDR3 nucleotides: TGTGCCAGCAGTTTATCCAGGGGAGAGACCCAGTACTTC. As protein: CASSLSRGETQYF.

A note on this clone: Other DNA sequences within the sample encode an identical CDR3. The chain employs TRBV19 and TRBJ1-5; the D gene is possibly TRBD1 (5 bases). Germline lookup yields CDR1 LNHDA and CDR2 SQIVND (reference sequence). Trimming removed 8 bases from V and 2 bases from J, with 13 bases in between. The CDR3 consists of 14 residues. The CDR3 spells CASSGQGGNQPQHF. As DNA, the CDR3 is TGTGCCAGTTCGGGCCAAGGGGGCAATCAGCCCCAGCATTTT.

The genes are TRBV27 and TRBJ2-1; a possible D gene is TRBD1 (6 bases). V gave up 5 bases and J gave up 2 bases, with 13 bases separating them. Germline V gives CDR1 MNHEY, CDR2 SMNVEV (reference sequence). This CDR3 has 15 amino acids. The CDR3 DNA sequence: TGTGCCAGCAGTCCCGACAGGATACCCTACAATGAGCAGTTCTTC. Translation: CASSPDRIPYNEQFF.

This clone was picked up one time. This chain links TRBV28 with TRBJ1-5; D remains ambiguous. From germline, CDR1 is MDHEN and CDR2 SYDVKM. The CDR3 length is 14 residues. Between the trimmed V and J ends, which lost 6 bases and 10 bases, there was a span of 19 bases. The CDR3 is CASRTQIFEGPQHF. The CDR3 DNA follows: TGTGCCAGCAGGACACAGATCTTTGAAGGTCCCCAGCATTTT.

The count of this clone is one. The rearrangement joins TRBV10-1 to TRBJ2-1, with TRBD1 matching over 8 bases. There are 14 residues in the CDR3. The junction had 9 bases not matched to a gene; V was cut back by 4 bases and J by 10 bases. Germline loops: CDR1 WNHNN, CDR2 SYGVQD (reference sequence). This CDR3 reads CASSVSGGSAEQFF. DNA for the CDR3: TGCGCCAGCAGTGTGTCAGGGGGCTCGGCGGAGCAGTTCTTC.